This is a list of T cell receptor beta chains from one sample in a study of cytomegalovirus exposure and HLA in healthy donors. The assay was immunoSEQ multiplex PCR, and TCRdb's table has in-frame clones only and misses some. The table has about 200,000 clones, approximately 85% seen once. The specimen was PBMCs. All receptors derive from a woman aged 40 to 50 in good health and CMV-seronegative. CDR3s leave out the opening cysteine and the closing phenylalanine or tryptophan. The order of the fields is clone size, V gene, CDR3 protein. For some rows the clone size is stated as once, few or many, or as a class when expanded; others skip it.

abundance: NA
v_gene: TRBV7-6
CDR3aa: ASSFPGRGHPQPLYNEQF

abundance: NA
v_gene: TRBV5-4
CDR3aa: ASSFFSAYNEQF

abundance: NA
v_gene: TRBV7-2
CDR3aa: ASSAHGTEAF

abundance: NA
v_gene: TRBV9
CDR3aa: ASSVGTGGII

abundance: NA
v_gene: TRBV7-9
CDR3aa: SSSLGVASEAF

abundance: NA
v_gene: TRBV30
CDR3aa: AWLSWGPGNTEAF

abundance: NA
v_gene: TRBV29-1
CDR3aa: SVGRGGETQY

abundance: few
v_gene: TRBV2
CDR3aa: ASSDIAGADTQY

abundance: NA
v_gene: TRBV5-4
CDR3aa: ASSLAIEETQY

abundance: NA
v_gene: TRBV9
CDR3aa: ASSVGALARGAETQY

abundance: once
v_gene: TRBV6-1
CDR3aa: ASSEVTSGSYNEQF

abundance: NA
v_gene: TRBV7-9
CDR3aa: ASSLGLGGEAF

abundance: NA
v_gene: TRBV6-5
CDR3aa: ASSSPGTRYGYT

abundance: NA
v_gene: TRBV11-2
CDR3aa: ASSSGTGFAYEQY

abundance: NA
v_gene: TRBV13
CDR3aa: ASSFYRDLMGDSYEQY

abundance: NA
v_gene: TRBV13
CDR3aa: ASKLAGDTGELF

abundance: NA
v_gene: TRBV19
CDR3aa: ASSIGHLEAF

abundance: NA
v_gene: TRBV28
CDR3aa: ASSSRREATYEQY

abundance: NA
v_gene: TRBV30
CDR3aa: AWSVMDRDVNEKLF

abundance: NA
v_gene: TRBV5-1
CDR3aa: ASSLAGSGHNEQF

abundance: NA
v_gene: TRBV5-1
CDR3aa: ASKFFSGQGYEQY

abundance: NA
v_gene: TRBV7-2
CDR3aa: ASSLASVGGSTDTQY

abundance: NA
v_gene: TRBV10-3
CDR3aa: AISRLAGENEQY

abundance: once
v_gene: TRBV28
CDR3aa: ASRHKGANGYT

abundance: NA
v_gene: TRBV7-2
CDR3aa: ASSLVTAPRETQY

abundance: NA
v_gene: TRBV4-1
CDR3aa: ASSRIGGGRDTGELF

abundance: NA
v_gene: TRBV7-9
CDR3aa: ASTRVGYT

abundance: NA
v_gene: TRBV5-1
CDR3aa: ASSLGTGPSYEQY

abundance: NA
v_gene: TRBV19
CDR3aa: ASSIAGVAETQY

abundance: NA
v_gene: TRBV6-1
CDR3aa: ASSRGGSGDTQY

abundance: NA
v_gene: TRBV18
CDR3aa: ASSPSRETQY

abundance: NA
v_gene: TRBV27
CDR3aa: ASRNPRESTTYNEQF

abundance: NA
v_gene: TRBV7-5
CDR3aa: VRSSIGQDIDGYT

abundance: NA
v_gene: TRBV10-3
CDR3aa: AISRQGQDEAF

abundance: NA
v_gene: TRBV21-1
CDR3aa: ASSKVAQGNTEAF

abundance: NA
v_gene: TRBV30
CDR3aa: AWSVTGLNTEAF

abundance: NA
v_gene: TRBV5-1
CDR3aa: ASSLARTGAVMKTEAF

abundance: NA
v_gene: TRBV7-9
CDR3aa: ASSPFRGDSNQPQH

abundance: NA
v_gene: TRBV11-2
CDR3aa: ASSTYRVGAF

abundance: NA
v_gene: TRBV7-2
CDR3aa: ASSLATGGPYEQY

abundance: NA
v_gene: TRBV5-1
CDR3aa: ASSPKLGQGNEQY

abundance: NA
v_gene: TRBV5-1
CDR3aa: ASSYGTEEQY

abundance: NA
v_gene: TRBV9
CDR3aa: ASSLAASGGHEQY

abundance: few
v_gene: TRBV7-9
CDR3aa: ASSLVGRAAAEKLF

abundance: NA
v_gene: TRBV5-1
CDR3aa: ASSSMTRDKNT

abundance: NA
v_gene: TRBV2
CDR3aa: ASRAGQGIGNEQF

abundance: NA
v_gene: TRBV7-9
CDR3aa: ASTTSSQGYLNTEAF

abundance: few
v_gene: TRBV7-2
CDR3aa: ASSLGQSLREQF